These 29 T cell receptor beta chains were sequenced from one sample in a study of OX40 agonist ivuxolimab in advanced cancers. Using immunoSEQ multiplex PCR, the repertoire was profiled, and TCRdb retains in-frame clones only, with some absent. The repertoire includes 75,000 to 100,000 clones, around 84% of them detected once, and 2.5% to 3% sits in the top ten. The starting material was CD4+ or CD8+ T cells sorted from blood, obtained in a trial of the OX40 agonist ivuxolimab. These receptors all stem from an adult with an advanced solid tumor such as melanoma, head and neck, liver or kidney cancer.

The rearrangement uses TRBV7-2 and TRBJ1-6, with D perhaps TRBD1 (5 bases). Trimming took off 5 bases at V and 9 bases at J, with 17 bases between the two ends. This CDR3 comprises 15 residues. Germline V lookup: CDR1 SGHTA, CDR2 FQGNSA. The CDR3 sequence is CASSALGEISSPLHF. DNA of the CDR3: TGTGCCAGCAGCGCCTTAGGGGAAATCAGTTCACCCCTCCACTTT.

The CDR3 region is CASSFLQGPYEQYF. CDR3 in DNA: TGTGCCAGCAGTTTCCTACAGGGGCCGTACGAGCAGTACTTC. The rearrangement uses TRBV28 and TRBJ2-7; 7 bases agree with TRBD1. The CDR3 totals 14 residues. Losses at the gene ends were 3 bases for V and 4 bases for J; bases not matched to a gene: 6. Germline values: CDR1 MDHEN, CDR2 SYDVKM.

This clone appeared a few times. V is TRBV7-2 and J is TRBJ1-6, with 7 positions matching TRBD1. The CDR3 totals 15 residues. Germline V gene sequence: CDR1 SGHTA, CDR2 FQGNSA. Unmatched junction bases numbered 5, after V lost 2 bases and J lost 7 bases. The CDR3 is CASSLIGGNNSPLHF. Written as DNA, the CDR3 is TGTGCCAGCAGCTTAATAGGGGGCAACAATTCACCCCTCCACTTT.

V usage is TRBV6-5 and J usage is TRBJ2-7; TRBD1 aligns across 8 bases. The germline V gene has CDR1 MNHEY and CDR2 SVGAGI. Trimming at V came to 6 bases and at J to 3 bases, leaving 7 bases not matched to a gene. The CDR3 extends over 14 amino acids. The CDR3 region is CASRPRDRSYEQYV. The CDR3 bases are TGTGCCAGCAGGCCCCGGGACAGGAGCTACGAGCAGTACGTC.

The J gene is TRBJ1-6, the V gene TRBV7-9, with TRBD1 as a possible D gene (6 bases). Per germline, CDR1 SEHNR and CDR2 FQNEAQ (reference sequence). The CDR3 covers 13 residues. V gave up 5 bases and J gave up 10 bases, with 12 bases separating them. CDR3 coding DNA: TGTGCCAGCAGCACGGGACAACGATCACCCCTCCACTTT. This translates into CASSTGQRSPLHF.

The V and J genes are TRBV10-2 and TRBJ2-5; D ambiguous. Per germline, CDR1 WSHSY and CDR2 SAAADI. This CDR3 spans 13 amino acids. V lost 1 base and J 7 bases, leaving 10 bases between the germline ends. CDR3 residues: CASSELLISTQYF. In DNA form, the CDR3 reads TGCGCCAGCAGTGAGTTACTCATTTCGACCCAGTACTTC.

CDR3 DNA: TGTGCCAGCAGTTTTCGGGCAGGGATCGGGGAGACCCAGTACTTC. It encodes CASSFRAGIGETQYF. This chain connects TRBV28 to TRBJ2-5, with D tentatively TRBD1 (5 bases). Germline V CDR1 and CDR2: MDHEN, SYDVKM. The CDR3 is 15 amino acids. V was cut by 3 bases and J by 5 bases, with 16 bases left in between.

This clone was detected once. The V gene is TRBV5-1, the J gene TRBJ2-2, with 10 bases that match TRBD2. Germline CDR1 is SGHRS and CDR2 is YFSETQ. This CDR3 has 17 amino acids. V trimming: 4 bases; J trimming: 4 bases; junction bases outside the gene matches: 10. The CDR3 region has the DNA TGCGCCAGCAGCGGTTCCGGGACTAGCGTTAGCACCGGGGAGCTGTTTTTT. Its protein is CASSGSGTSVSTGELFF.

The J gene is TRBJ2-7, the V gene TRBV5-1, with D perhaps being TRBD1 or TRBD2 (6 bases each). Germline CDR1 is SGHRS and CDR2 is YFSETQ. The ends were cut back, 4 bases at V and 5 bases at J, with 19 bases in the middle. The CDR3 is 15 amino acids. The CDR3 DNA follows: TGCGCCAGCAGCGCCCAGGGCCTAGGGGGGCACGAGCAGTACTTC. This translates into CASSAQGLGGHEQYF. The entire variable domain, with the rest obtained from reference TRBV5-1 and TRBJ2-7, is as follows: KAGVTQTPRYLIKTRGQQVTLSCSPISGHRSVSWYQQTPGQGLQFLFEYFSETQRNKGNFPGRFSGRQFSNSRSEMNVSTLELGDSALYLCASSAQGLGGHEQYFGPGTRLTVT.

The chain joins TRBV10-2 to TRBJ2-7; 7 nucleotides align to TRBD1. The CDR3 contains 16 residues. V was pared by 0 bases and J by 3 bases, with 8 bases of the junction left unmatched. From germline, CDR1 is WSHSY and CDR2 SAAADI. The CDR3 bases are TGCGCCAGCAGTGAGTCAGGGACAGACGGCCTCTACGAGCAGTACGTC. Amino acids: CASSESGTDGLYEQYV.

The chain is built from TRBV6-5 and TRBJ1-3, with D maybe TRBD1 (5 bases). Germline V gene sequence: CDR1 MNHEY, CDR2 SVGAGI. Trimming cost V 4 bases and J 3 bases, with 13 bases left between them. The length of the CDR3 is 15 residues. The DNA of the CDR3 is TGTGCCAGCAGTTCCTCGACAGCGTATGGAAACACCATATATTTT. As protein: CASSSSTAYGNTIYF.

This clone was found once. The V call is TRBV19, the J call TRBJ1-5; D call uncertain. Trimming cost V 4 bases and J 2 bases, with 18 bases left between them. Germline V gene lookup returns CDR1 LNHDA and CDR2 SQIVND (reference sequence). The CDR3 runs to 17 residues. This CDR3 reads CASSNPPGVRGNQPQHF. CDR3 nucleotides: TGTGCCAGTAGTAACCCTCCTGGGGTTCGGGGCAATCAGCCCCAGCATTTT.

The chain uses TRBV10-1 and TRBJ1-2, with D unresolved. CDR1 WNHNN and CDR2 SYGVQD come from the germline V gene (reference sequence). This CDR3 contains 13 residues. With 3 bases removed from V and 2 bases from J, the gap between germline ends came to 7 bases. CDR3 residues: CASSDTPNYGYTF. CDR3 sequence (DNA): TGCGCCAGCAGTGATACACCGAACTATGGCTACACCTTC.

This sequence joins TRBV6-6 and TRBJ1-6; 7 bases are shared with TRBD1. Germline CDR1 is MNHNY and CDR2 is SVGAGI (reference sequence). J gave up 0 bases and V 2 bases, and 1 base lay outside the gene matches. CDR3 length: 16 residues. The CDR3 loop is CASSYDRDSYNSPLHF. The CDR3 DNA reads TGTGCCAGCAGTTACGACAGGGACTCCTATAATTCACCCCTCCACTTT.

The gene calls are TRBV5-6 and TRBJ1-2, with TRBD1 identical over 8 bases. CDR1 and CDR2 from the germline V gene are SGHDT and YYEEEE. J gave up 1 base and V 0 bases, and 11 bases lay outside the gene matches. The CDR3 consists of 18 residues. CDR3 loop: CASSLALSGGSDNYGYTF. In DNA form, the CDR3 reads TGTGCCAGCAGCTTGGCCCTGTCAGGGGGCTCAGATAACTATGGCTACACCTTC.

V gene TRBV7-9 combines with J gene TRBJ2-4, with no clear D. Trimming left V 3 bases short and J 7 bases short, with 13 bases between. Germline loops: CDR1 SEHNR, CDR2 FQNEAQ (reference sequence). The CDR3 is 14 amino acids. The CDR3 sequence is CASSFSRPQNIQYF. For the CDR3, the DNA is TGTGCCAGCAGCTTTTCCCGACCACAGAACATTCAGTACTTC.

The chain employs TRBV4-3 and TRBJ2-2, with D possibly TRBD1 on 5 matching bases. The CDR3 has 17 residues. Germline values: CDR1 LGHNA, CDR2 YSLEER. V was clipped by 0 bases and J by 0 bases, with 11 bases between them. The DNA for the CDR3 is TGCGCCAGCAGCCAAGAAATATCAGGGCCGAACACCGGGGAGCTGTTTTTT. Protein product: CASSQEISGPNTGELFF.

This clone was recorded only once. J is TRBJ2-5 and V is TRBV5-1, with 10 nucleotides matching TRBD1. CDR1 SGHRS and CDR2 YFSETQ come from the germline V gene. The CDR3 loop spans 16 amino acids. V was clipped by 2 bases and J by 4 bases; unmatched bases: 8. DNA for the CDR3: TGCGCCAGCAGCTTCTCCGGGACAGGGGTGGGAGAGACCCAGTACTTC. Translating it yields CASSFSGTGVGETQYF.

The V gene is TRBV5-1, the J gene TRBJ2-1; TRBD2 aligns across 15 bases. V gave up 6 bases and J gave up 9 bases; unmatched junction bases: 7. The CDR3 contains 15 residues. In germline, CDR1 is SGHRS, CDR2 YFSETQ. CDR3: CASTPGLAGGLEQFF. CDR3 DNA: TGCGCCAGCACCCCAGGACTAGCGGGGGGGCTTGAGCAGTTCTTC.

The V and J genes are TRBV5-1 and TRBJ2-5; 9 nucleotides match TRBD2. Germline values: CDR1 SGHRS, CDR2 YFSETQ. J gave up 1 base and V 4 bases, and 8 bases lay outside the gene matches. The CDR3 contains 16 residues. CDR3 coding DNA: TGCGCCAGCAGCGGTAGCGGGGGCCTCCTCCAAGAGACCCAGTACTTC. It encodes CASSGSGGLLQETQYF. The entire variable domain, with the rest obtained from reference TRBV5-1 and TRBJ2-5, is as follows: KAGVTQTPRYLIKTRGQQVTLSCSPISGHRSVSWYQQTPGQGLQFLFEYFSETQRNKGNFPGRFSGRQFSNSRSEMNVSTLELGDSALYLCASSGSGGLLQETQYFGPGTRLLVL.

This chain uses TRBV9 with TRBJ2-3; TRBD2 aligns across 7 bases. This CDR3 region has 14 residues. In germline, CDR1 is SGDLS, CDR2 YYNGEE. Unmatched junction bases numbered 2, after V lost 0 bases and J lost 4 bases. In DNA, the CDR3 is TGTGCCAGCAGCGTAGCGGGGGGATCAGATACGCAGTATTTT. Amino acid sequence: CASSVAGGSDTQYF.

The rearrangement links TRBV30 to TRBJ2-3; 13 positions agree with TRBD2. Trimming cost V 3 bases and J 6 bases; bases outside gene matches: 12. CDR1 is GTSNPN, CDR2 SVGIG, per germline (reference sequence). The CDR3 has 17 residues. CDR3 region: CAWSPGLAGALGDTQYF. CDR3 bases: TGTGCCTGGAGCCCCGGACTAGCGGGGGCTCTAGGGGATACGCAGTATTTT.

V is TRBV18 and J is TRBJ2-5; TRBD1 matches at 8 bases. This CDR3 has 14 residues. Per germline, CDR1 KGHSH and CDR2 LQKENI. V dropped 3 bases and J dropped 3; count of bases not matched to a gene: 3. CDR3 nucleotides: TGTGCCAGCTCACCGGGACAGGTGAAAGAGACCCAGTACTTC. Its translation is CASSPGQVKETQYF.

The V gene is TRBV5-1, the J gene TRBJ1-2; TRBD1 matches at 7 bases. The CDR3 extends over 18 amino acids. V was clipped by 4 bases and J by 3 bases; unmatched bases: 18. CDR1 and CDR2 (germline): SGHRS, YFSETQ. In DNA, the CDR3 is TGCGCCAGCAGCCGGGGACAGAACTCCAATATGCTCTACTATGGCTACACCTTC. Translating gives CASSRGQNSNMLYYGYTF. Based on the CDR3 plus reference TRBV5-1 and TRBJ1-2, the full variable domain is KAGVTQTPRYLIKTRGQQVTLSCSPISGHRSVSWYQQTPGQGLQFLFEYFSETQRNKGNFPGRFSGRQFSNSRSEMNVSTLELGDSALYLCASSRGQNSNMLYYGYTFGSGTRLTVV.

V is TRBV5-1 and J is TRBJ1-1; a weak D match, TRBD1 (6 bases). This CDR3 has 14 amino acids. Germline V gives CDR1 SGHRS, CDR2 YFSETQ. V dropped 5 bases and J dropped 1 base, with 12 bases sitting between them. CDR3 sequence reads: CASRSQGGNTEAFF. The CDR3 nucleotides read TGCGCCAGCAGATCACAGGGAGGGAACACTGAAGCTTTCTTT. Looking up the rest from reference TRBV5-1 and TRBJ1-1 gives the full variable domain: KAGVTQTPRYLIKTRGQQVTLSCSPISGHRSVSWYQQTPGQGLQFLFEYFSETQRNKGNFPGRFSGRQFSNSRSEMNVSTLELGDSALYLCASRSQGGNTEAFFGQGTRLTVV.

This clone appeared a single time. This chain connects TRBV18 to TRBJ1-1; no clear D gene. This CDR3 is 13 amino acids long. V dropped 4 bases and J dropped 2 bases, with 8 bases sitting between them. The germline V gene has CDR1 KGHSH and CDR2 LQKENI. The CDR3 region has the DNA TGTGCCAGCTCACTTGCCTTAAACACTGAAGCTTTCTTT. This gives the protein CASSLALNTEAFF. Based on the CDR3 plus reference TRBV18 and TRBJ1-1, the full variable domain is NAGVMQNPRHLVRRRGQEARLRCSPMKGHSHVYWYRQLPEEGLKFMVYLQKENIIDESGMPKERFSAEFPKEGPSILRIQQVVRGDSAAYFCASSLALNTEAFFGQGTRLTVV.

This chain joins TRBV5-4 and TRBJ1-4; a possible D gene is TRBD1 (6 bases). The CDR3 totals 18 residues. Germline CDR1 is SGHNT and CDR2 is YYREEE (reference sequence). With 0 bases removed from V and 0 bases from J, the gap between germline ends came to 15 bases. CDR3 sequence (DNA): TGTGCCAGCAGCTTGGGGGGGGCCGCTATGACAACTAATGAAAAACTGTTTTTT. It yields the protein CASSLGGAAMTTNEKLFF.

This clone was counted between two and nine times. The J gene is TRBJ1-1, the V gene TRBV7-3; 9 nucleotides line up with TRBD1. The CDR3 loop spans 16 amino acids. J was trimmed by 4 bases and V by 3 bases; bases with no gene match: 9. Per germline, CDR1 SGHTA and CDR2 FQGTGA. CDR3 residues: CASSLWTGVDGTEAFF. DNA of the CDR3: TGTGCCAGCAGCTTGTGGACAGGGGTGGACGGCACTGAAGCTTTCTTT.

The chain combines TRBV7-2 with TRBJ1-1, with D unresolved. V lost 2 bases and J 8 bases, leaving 15 bases between the germline ends. Germline-derived CDR1 and CDR2 are SGHTA and FQGNSA. The CDR3 covers 14 residues. The CDR3 coding sequence is TGTGCCAGCAGCTTAAACACAGCGCGTCAAGAAGCTTTCTTT. Its protein product is CASSLNTARQEAFF.